The rows below give T cell receptor beta chains drawn from one sample of a study of control samples from healthy donors and cancer patients. Sequencing was performed with immunoSEQ multiplex PCR; in TCRdb, only in-frame clones are kept and a portion is missing. Here the sample spans about 120,000 clones, around 93% being singletons. Sequencing input: blood. These receptors were obtained from a woman aged 50 to 60 in good health. Each CDR3 is given with its conserved first and last residue. The D gene is left open where the match is weak. Expanded clones get a size class; other rows say once, few or many, or leave the size out.

cdr3_nt	cdr3_aa	d_call	clone_size	v_call	j_call
TGTGCCAGCAGTGTAGGGACTAGGAATGGCGGGGAGCTGTTTTTT	CASSVGTRNGGELFF	TRBD2	NA	TRBV28	TRBJ2-2
TGTGCCAGCAGCGACGTTGTGTATGGCTACACCTTC	CASSDVVYGYTF	NA	NA	TRBV6-5	TRBJ1-2
TGTGCCTGGAGTGTTCAGGGTTTGACTGAAGCTTTCTTT	CAWSVQGLTEAFF	NA	NA	TRBV30	TRBJ1-1
TGTGCCATCAGTGACCTAGCGGGAGCCTCCTACGAGCAGTACTTC	CAISDLAGASYEQYF	TRBD2	few	TRBV10-3	TRBJ2-7
TGTGCCAGCAGTGAAAAGGGAGGGGCCGCAGAAGCTTTCTTT	CASSEKGGAAEAFF	NA	NA	TRBV6-4	TRBJ1-1
TGTGCCAGCAGCCAGGACACGAACACTGAAGCTTTCTTT	CASSQDTNTEAFF	NA	NA	TRBV7-9	TRBJ1-1
TGTGCCAGCTCACCAATACCCCTAGGGACAAACACTGAAGCTTTCTTT	CASSPIPLGTNTEAFF	NA	NA	TRBV18	TRBJ1-1
TGTGCCAGCAGTACTACCAGGGGCGAGCAGTTCTTC	CASSTTRGEQFF	NA	NA	TRBV6-2/TRBV6-3	TRBJ2-1
TGTGCCAGCAGTTTTCAAGCAACCCCTGGTGCCAAAAACATTCAGTACTTC	CASSFQATPGAKNIQYF	NA	NA	TRBV27	TRBJ2-4
TGTGCCAGTAGTATAGTGTCGGGGGGCTCACCCCTCCACTTT	CASSIVSGGSPLHF	NA	NA	TRBV19	TRBJ1-6
TGTGCCATCAGTGAGTCATGGGGGGGCACTGAAGCTTTCTTT	CAISESWGGTEAFF	NA	once	TRBV10-3	TRBJ1-1
TGTGCCAGCAGTTCGACTGGGACTAGCGGCCAGTACGAGCAGTACTTC	CASSSTGTSGQYEQYF	TRBD2	NA	TRBV6-6	TRBJ2-7
TGCGCCAGCAGCACCCACCGCGGCCGCTATGGCTACACCTTC	CASSTHRGRYGYTF	NA	NA	TRBV5-1	TRBJ1-2
TGTGCCAGCTCACCGCAACAGGGCGTCCTTAGCACAGATACGCAGTATTTT	CASSPQQGVLSTDTQYF	NA	NA	TRBV18	TRBJ2-3
TGTGCCATCAGTCGGGGCAGAGGTACCGGGGAGCTGTTTTTT	CAISRGRGTGELFF	NA	NA	TRBV10-3	TRBJ2-2
TGCAGCGTTTCGGCGGACATGAACACTGAAGCTTTCTTT	CSVSADMNTEAFF	NA	NA	TRBV29-1	TRBJ1-1
TGTGCCAGCAGCCTCGGAGGGCCCCTCCACTTT	CASSLGGPLHF	NA	few	TRBV7-9	TRBJ1-6
TGTGCCAGCAGCTTCCCATTGACAGGGGAGATTACGAGCAATCAGCCCCAGCATTTT	CASSFPLTGEITSNQPQHF	TRBD1	NA	TRBV7-9	TRBJ1-5
TGTGCCAGCAGCTCTGGGACCGGGGGCTCCTACGAGCAGTACTTC	CASSSGTGGSYEQYF	NA	few	TRBV7-9	TRBJ2-7
TGTGCCAGCAGCTCAAGACAGGGTTTGGGAGTGACCCAGTACTTC	CASSSRQGLGVTQYF	TRBD1	NA	TRBV7-6	TRBJ2-5
TGTGCCAGCAGTTTGGAGGGGAGGGGGCCGTATGGCTACACCTTC	CASSLEGRGPYGYTF	TRBD1	NA	TRBV28	TRBJ1-2
TGTGCCAGCAGTTTTTCAGGGTTCTACGAGCAGTACTTC	CASSFSGFYEQYF	NA	NA	TRBV28	TRBJ2-7
TGTGCCACCTACCCAGGGTGGGGGAACACTGAAGCTTTCTTT	CATYPGWGNTEAFF	NA	NA	TRBV28	TRBJ1-1
TGTGCCAGTAGTACGGAGATCTCCTACGAGCAGTACTTC	CASSTEISYEQYF	NA	NA	TRBV19	TRBJ2-7
TGTGCCAGCTCGATTGGAGCGGGAGGGCCATACGAGCAGTACTTC	CASSIGAGGPYEQYF	TRBD2	NA	TRBV6-5	TRBJ2-7
TGTGCTAGCAGCTTTTTAGGGGGGACAGGCACTTTAGGATCCTACAATGAGCAGTTCTTC	CASSFLGGTGTLGSYNEQFF	TRBD1	NA	TRBV7-7	TRBJ2-1
TGTGCCAGTAGTTACTCCAGGGGAAATGAGCAGTTCTTC	CASSYSRGNEQFF	NA	NA	TRBV19	TRBJ2-1
TGTGCCAGCAGTCAACCGGGCCTAGGTAGGGCAGATACGCAGTATTTT	CASSQPGLGRADTQYF	NA	NA	TRBV28	TRBJ2-3
TGTGCCTGGAGTACTAATACAGAAAAACTGTTTTTT	CAWSTNTEKLFF	NA	once	TRBV30	TRBJ1-4
TGTGCCAGCAGCCCAGGGGGGCTTGAAGCTTTCTTT	CASSPGGLEAFF	TRBD1	NA	TRBV28	TRBJ1-1
TGTGCCAGCAGTGAGATGGTAGGGGGCGACCAAGAGACCCAGTACTTC	CASSEMVGGDQETQYF	TRBD1	NA	TRBV6-1	TRBJ2-5
TGTGCCAGCAGTGGGACTGCCACCGGGGAGCTGTTTTTT	CASSGTATGELFF	NA	NA	TRBV25-1	TRBJ2-2
TGTGCCAGCAGCCCACGGGGGTCAGGGGCCTTTAATTCACCCCTCCACTTT	CASSPRGSGAFNSPLHF	NA	NA	TRBV25-1	TRBJ1-6
TGCAGCGTTGTGTCGGGCTGGGACACTGAAGCTTTCTTT	CSVVSGWDTEAFF	NA	NA	TRBV29-1	TRBJ1-1
TGTGCCAGCTCACAATTCACCATCAGTAGCAATCAGCCCCAGCATTTT	CASSQFTISSNQPQHF	NA	NA	TRBV18	TRBJ1-5